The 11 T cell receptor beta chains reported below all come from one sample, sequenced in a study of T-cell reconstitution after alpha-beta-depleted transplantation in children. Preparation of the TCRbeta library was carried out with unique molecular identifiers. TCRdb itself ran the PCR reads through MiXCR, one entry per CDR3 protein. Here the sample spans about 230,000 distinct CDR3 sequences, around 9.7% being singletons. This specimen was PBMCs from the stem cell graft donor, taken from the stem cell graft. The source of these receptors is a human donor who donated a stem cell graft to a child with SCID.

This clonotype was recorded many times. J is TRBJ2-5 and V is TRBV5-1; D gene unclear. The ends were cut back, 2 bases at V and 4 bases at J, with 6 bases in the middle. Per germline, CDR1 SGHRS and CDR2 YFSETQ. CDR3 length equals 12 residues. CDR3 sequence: CASSFPGETQYF. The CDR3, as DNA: TGCGCCAGCAGCTTTCCAGGAGAGACCCAGTACTTC.

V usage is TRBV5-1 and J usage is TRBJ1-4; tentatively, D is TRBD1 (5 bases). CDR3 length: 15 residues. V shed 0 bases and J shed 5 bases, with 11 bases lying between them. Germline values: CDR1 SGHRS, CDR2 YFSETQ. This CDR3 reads CASSLEMGGNEKLFF. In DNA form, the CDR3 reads TGCGCCAGCAGCTTGGAAATGGGGGGGAATGAAAAACTGTTTTTT.

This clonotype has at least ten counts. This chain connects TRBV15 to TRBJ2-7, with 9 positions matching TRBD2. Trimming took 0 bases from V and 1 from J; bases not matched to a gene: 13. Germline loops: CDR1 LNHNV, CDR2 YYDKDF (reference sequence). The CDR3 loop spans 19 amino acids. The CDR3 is CATSREVPSGVPFSYEQYF. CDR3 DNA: TGTGCCACCAGCAGAGAAGTGCCTAGCGGGGTCCCTTTTTCCTACGAGCAGTACTTC.

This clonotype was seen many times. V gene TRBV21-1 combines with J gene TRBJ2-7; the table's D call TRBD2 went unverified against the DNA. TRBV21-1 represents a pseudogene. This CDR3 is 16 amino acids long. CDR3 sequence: CASSSRTSGATYEQYF. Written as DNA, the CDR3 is TGTGCCAGCAGCTCCAGGACTAGCGGGGCCACCTACGAGCAGTACTTC.

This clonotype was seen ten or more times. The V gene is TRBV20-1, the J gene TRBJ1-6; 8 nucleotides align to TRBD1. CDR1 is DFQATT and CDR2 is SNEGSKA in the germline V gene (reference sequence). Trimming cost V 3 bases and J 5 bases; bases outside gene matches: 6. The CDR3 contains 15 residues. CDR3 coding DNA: TGCAGTGCTAGTCAGGGGGGACAGGATAATTCACCCCTCCACTTT. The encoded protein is CSASQGGQDNSPLHF.

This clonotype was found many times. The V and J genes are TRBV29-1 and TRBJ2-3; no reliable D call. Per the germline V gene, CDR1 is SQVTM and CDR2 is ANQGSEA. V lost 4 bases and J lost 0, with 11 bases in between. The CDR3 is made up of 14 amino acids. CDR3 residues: CSVGTTTSTDTQYF. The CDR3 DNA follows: TGCAGCGTTGGTACAACTACTAGCACAGATACGCAGTATTTT.

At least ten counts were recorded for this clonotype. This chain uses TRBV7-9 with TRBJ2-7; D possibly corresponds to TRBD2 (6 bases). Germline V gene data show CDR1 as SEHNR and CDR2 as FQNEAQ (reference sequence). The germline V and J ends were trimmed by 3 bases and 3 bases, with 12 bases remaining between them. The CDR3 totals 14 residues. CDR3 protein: CASSLGTVYYEQYF. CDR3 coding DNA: TGTGCCAGCAGCTTGGGGACTGTTTACTACGAGCAGTACTTC.

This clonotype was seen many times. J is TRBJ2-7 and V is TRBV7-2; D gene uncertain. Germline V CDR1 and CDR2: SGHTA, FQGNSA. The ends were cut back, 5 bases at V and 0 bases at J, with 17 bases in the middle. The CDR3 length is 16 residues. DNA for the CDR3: TGTGCCAGCAGCCCGGACCCGACGGTAAGCTCCTACGAGCAGTACTTC. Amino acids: CASSPDPTVSSYEQYF. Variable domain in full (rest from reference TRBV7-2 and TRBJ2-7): GAGVSQSPSNKVTEKGKDVELRCDPISGHTALYWYRQSLGQGLEFLIYFQGNSAPDKSGLPSDRFSAERTGGSVSTLTIQRTQQEDSAVYLCASSPDPTVSSYEQYFGPGTRLTVT.

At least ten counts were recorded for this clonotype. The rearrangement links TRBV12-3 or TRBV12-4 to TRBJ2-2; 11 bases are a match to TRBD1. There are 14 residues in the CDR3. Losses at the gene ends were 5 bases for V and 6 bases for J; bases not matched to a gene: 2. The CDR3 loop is CASSPGQGAGELFF. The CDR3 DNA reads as TGTGCCAGCAGTCCGGGACAGGGGGCCGGGGAGCTGTTTTTT.

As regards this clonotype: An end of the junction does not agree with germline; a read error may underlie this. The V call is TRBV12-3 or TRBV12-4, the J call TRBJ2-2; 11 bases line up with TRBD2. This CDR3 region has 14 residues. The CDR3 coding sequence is TGTGCCAGCAGACTAGCGGGGGACACCGGGGAGCTGTCTTTT. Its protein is CASRLAGDTGELSF.

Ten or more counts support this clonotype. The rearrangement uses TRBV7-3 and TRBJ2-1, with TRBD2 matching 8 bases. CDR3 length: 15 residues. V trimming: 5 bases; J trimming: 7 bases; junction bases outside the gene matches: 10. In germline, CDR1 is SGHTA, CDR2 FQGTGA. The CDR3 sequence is CASSAKGTRGNEQFF. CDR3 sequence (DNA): TGTGCCAGCAGCGCAAAAGGGACTAGGGGAAATGAGCAGTTCTTC.